The 23 T cell receptor beta chains below were found in one sample sequenced in a study of blood T cell repertoires in COVID-19. Clones were sequenced by immunoSEQ multiplex PCR, and TCRdb holds only the in-frame ones, with some missing. The data hold 200,000 to 250,000 clones, with roughly four fifths observed a single time. The source material was peripheral blood. These receptors originate from a man older than 75 with acute or convalescent COVID-19.

The genes are TRBV29-1 and TRBJ1-2; D gene unclear. There are 13 residues in the CDR3. Germline CDR1 SQVTM, CDR2 ANQGSEA. The V and J ends lost 3 bases and 2 bases respectively, with 10 bases between them. The CDR3 nucleotides are TGCAGCGTTGACGGGTTTGGAAACTATGGCTACACCTTC. This sequence encodes CSVDGFGNYGYTF.

This chain uses TRBV2 with TRBJ1-6, with D maybe TRBD1 (5 bases). Trimming removed 3 bases from V and 8 bases from J, with 14 bases in between. The CDR3 runs 15 residues. CDR1 and CDR2 (germline): SNHLY, FYNNEI. CDR3 protein: CASSDGQGIDSPLHF. For the CDR3, the DNA is TGTGCCAGCAGTGACGGGCAGGGAATCGATTCACCCCTCCACTTT.

This sequence joins TRBV7-9 and TRBJ1-1; tentatively, D is TRBD1 (5 bases). V lost 1 base and J 4 bases, leaving 13 bases between the germline ends. The length of the CDR3 is 15 residues. Per the germline V gene, CDR1 is SEHNR and CDR2 is FQNEAQ (reference sequence). In nucleotides, the CDR3 is TGTGCCAGCAGCTTAGTTGGAGGGGTTATCACTGAAGCTTTCTTT. Encoded protein: CASSLVGGVITEAFF.

J is TRBJ2-7 and V is TRBV27, with TRBD2 matching 15 bases. J lost 3 bases, V lost 6 bases, and 12 bases had no gene match. Per germline, CDR1 MNHEY and CDR2 SMNVEV (reference sequence). The CDR3 length is 18 residues. CDR3 region: CASRTPGLAGGPLYEQYF. The DNA of the CDR3 is TGTGCCAGCAGAACACCGGGACTAGCGGGGGGTCCCCTCTACGAGCAGTACTTC.

The V and J genes are TRBV7-2 and TRBJ2-5; maybe TRBD1 (6 bases). Trimming pared 5 bases from V and 5 bases from J, leaving 12 bases between. CDR1 and CDR2 (germline): SGHTA, FQGNSA. This CDR3 has 13 residues. The CDR3 region has the DNA TGTGCCAGCAGCGCACAGGGCCCGGAGACCCAGTACTTC. Residues: CASSAQGPETQYF. Full variable domain (outside the CDR3, taken from reference TRBV7-2 and TRBJ2-5): GAGVSQSPSNKVTEKGKDVELRCDPISGHTALYWYRQSLGQGLEFLIYFQGNSAPDKSGLPSDRFSAERTGGSVSTLTIQRTQQEDSAVYLCASSAQGPETQYFGPGTRLLVL.

This chain connects TRBV7-4 to TRBJ1-5; D unclear. Trimming removed 9 bases at V and 1 base at J, with 13 bases between. CDR3 length: 14 amino acids. The germline gives CDR1 SGHVT, CDR2 SQSDAQ. Written as DNA, the CDR3 is TGTGCCAGATATGGGCCCCGGAGCAATCAGCCCCAGCATTTT. This encodes CARYGPRSNQPQHF.

The rearrangement joins TRBV24-1 to TRBJ2-3; 11 bases map to TRBD1. Germline V gene sequence: CDR1 KGHDR, CDR2 SFDVKD. Unmatched junction bases numbered 4, after V lost 4 bases and J lost 5 bases. This CDR3 region has 15 residues. CDR3 bases: TGTGCCACCAGTGACTCGGGACAGGGGGGAGATACGCAGTATTTT. This gives the protein CATSDSGQGGDTQYF.

The chain joins TRBV7-3 to TRBJ2-3; 9 nucleotides match TRBD2. The junction had 12 bases not matched to a gene; V was cut back by 5 bases and J by 9 bases. Germline-derived CDR1 and CDR2 are SGHTA and FQGTGA. The CDR3 runs to 15 residues. The CDR3 loop is CASSRGTSRAATQYF. CDR3 DNA sequence: TGTGCCAGCAGCAGAGGGACTAGCAGGGCAGCCACGCAGTATTTT.

This chain joins TRBV15 and TRBJ2-1, with a weak D call TRBD1 (5 bases). Germline loops: CDR1 LNHNV, CDR2 YYDKDF (reference sequence). This CDR3 has 15 amino acids. Trimming removed 3 bases at V and 2 bases at J, with 11 bases between. CDR3 DNA sequence: TGTGCCACCAGCAGGGGGCCGATCCCCTACAATGAGCAGTTCTTC. This sequence encodes CATSRGPIPYNEQFF. Drawing the rest from reference TRBV15 and TRBJ2-1, the complete variable domain is DAMVIQNPRYQVTQFGKPVTLSCSQTLNHNVMYWYQQKSSQAPKLLFHYYDKDFNNEADTPDNFQSRRPNTSFCFLDIRSPGLGDTAMYLCATSRGPIPYNEQFFGPGTRLTVL.

This clone was seen a single time. The chain employs TRBV3-1 (or the pseudogene TRBV3-2) and TRBJ1-6, with 7 bases lining up with TRBD1. V shed 1 base, J shed 0 bases, and the junction held 6 bases outside the gene matches. Germline V gene data show CDR1 as LGHDT and CDR2 as YNNKEL (reference sequence). The CDR3 extends over 18 amino acids. The CDR3 loop is CASSQVGQSLSYNSPLHF. For the CDR3, the DNA is TGTGCCAGCAGCCAAGTGGGACAGAGTCTCTCCTATAATTCACCCCTCCACTTT.

The rearrangement links TRBV14 to TRBJ2-7; 9 bases fit TRBD1. Germline CDR1 reads SGHDN; CDR2 reads FVKESK. There are 13 residues in the CDR3. Trimming removed 6 bases from V and 5 bases from J; junction bases left unmatched: 5. The CDR3 DNA reads TGTGCCAGCAGGTCGGGACAGGGAAACGAGCAGTACTTC. Residues: CASRSGQGNEQYF.

The rearrangement uses TRBV12-3 or TRBV12-4 and TRBJ1-5; D gene unclear. Trimming removed 1 base at V and 5 bases at J, with 6 bases between. This CDR3 comprises 13 residues. The CDR3, as DNA: TGTGCCAGCAGTTTAGTAGGAGATCAGCCCCAGCATTTT. Residues: CASSLVGDQPQHF.

In this sample, this clone turned up a few times. J is TRBJ2-6 and V is TRBV18; D may be TRBD2 (6 bases). The CDR3 is made up of 17 amino acids. Germline CDR1 and CDR2: KGHSH and LQKENI. V lost 1 base to trimming and J lost 0 bases, with 10 bases between them. This chain's CDR3 is CASSPRDWISGANVLTF. For the CDR3, the DNA is TGTGCCAGCTCACCACGGGACTGGATCTCTGGGGCCAACGTCCTGACTTTC.

The CDR3 sequence is CASSLGQEEKLFF. The CDR3 bases are TGCGCCAGCAGCTTGGGGCAGGAAGAAAAACTGTTTTTT. This chain links TRBV5-1 with TRBJ1-4; D call uncertain. The V gene lost 0 bases and the J gene lost 8 bases, with 8 bases spanning the gap. The CDR3 is made up of 13 amino acids. The germline V gene has CDR1 SGHRS and CDR2 YFSETQ.

V gene TRBV6-2 or TRBV6-3 combines with J gene TRBJ2-7, with 8 positions matching TRBD1. CDR1 MNHEY and CDR2 SVGEGT come from the germline V gene. The CDR3 covers 15 residues. Germline trimming cut 5 bases from V and 3 bases from J; bases unmatched to any gene: 9. DNA of the CDR3: TGTGCCAGCAGTCTTCCTAGGACAGGGAGCTACGAGCAGTACTTC. Encoded protein: CASSLPRTGSYEQYF.

This clone came up a few times. The gene calls are TRBV27 and TRBJ2-7; 7 positions match TRBD1. V shed 3 bases, J shed 10 bases, and the junction held 6 bases outside the gene matches. This CDR3 comprises 12 residues. Germline V gives CDR1 MNHEY, CDR2 SMNVEV (reference sequence). The CDR3 bases are TGTGCCAGCAGTTTCATACAGGGGCCCCAGTACTTC. The encoded protein is CASSFIQGPQYF.

A single count supports this clone. The rearrangement links TRBV27 to TRBJ2-7, with 9 bases lining up with TRBD1. The CDR3 runs 15 residues. Germline loops: CDR1 MNHEY, CDR2 SMNVEV (reference sequence). After removal of 6 bases from V and 2 bases from J, the junction contained 8 bases not matched to a gene. The CDR3 is CASRPSGTGTYEQYF. The CDR3 bases are TGTGCCAGCAGACCTTCCGGGACAGGGACCTACGAGCAGTACTTC.

The gene calls are TRBV12-3 or TRBV12-4 and TRBJ1-1; D is perhaps TRBD1 (6 bases). Trimming left V 8 bases short and J 0 bases short, with 10 bases between. There are 13 residues in the CDR3. CDR3: CASVGQLNTEAFF. The CDR3 DNA reads TGTGCCAGCGTAGGACAGCTGAACACTGAAGCTTTCTTT.

V and J are TRBV5-4 and TRBJ2-7; a possible D gene is TRBD1 (5 bases). The CDR3 is 14 residues long. Germline CDR1 is SGHNT and CDR2 is YYREEE (reference sequence). V dropped 4 bases and J dropped 6 bases, with 17 bases sitting between them. CDR3 nucleotide sequence: TGTGCCAGCAGCACCTCCAGGTGGGGCGCCGAGCAGTACTTC. Residues: CASSTSRWGAEQYF.

V is TRBV10-1 and J is TRBJ1-5; 8 positions agree with TRBD1. V lost 2 bases and J lost 2; bases outside the gene matches: 5. Germline V gene data show CDR1 as WNHNN and CDR2 as SYGVQD (reference sequence). The CDR3 runs 16 residues. The CDR3 nucleotides are TGCGCCAGCAGTGAGACCCTGACAGGGGGCAATCAGCCCCAGCATTTT. Protein sequence: CASSETLTGGNQPQHF.

The chain links TRBV28 to TRBJ2-7; D might be TRBD2 (5 bases). CDR1 and CDR2 from the germline V gene are MDHEN and SYDVKM. The CDR3 is made up of 15 amino acids. With 6 bases removed from V and 3 bases from J, the gap between germline ends came to 18 bases. The CDR3, as DNA: TGTGCCAGCAGACCTAGGGATCTGGCGGGCTACGAGCAGTACTTC. It encodes CASRPRDLAGYEQYF.

This clone was seen more than once but under ten times. The same CDR3 can be traced to other DNA sequences in this sample. This sequence joins TRBV12-5 and TRBJ2-3; 10 bases align to TRBD2. The CDR3 runs 16 residues. V dropped 0 bases and J dropped 0; count of bases not matched to a gene: 0. Germline CDR1 reads LGHNT; CDR2 reads FRNRAP. CDR3 amino acids: CASGLVAGGSTDTQYF. CDR3 coding DNA: TGTGCTAGTGGTTTGGTAGCGGGGGGGAGCACAGATACGCAGTATTTT.

This clone has only a few counts. The chain recombines TRBV24-1 with TRBJ2-7; 7 positions agree with TRBD1. Germline V gene data show CDR1 as KGHDR and CDR2 as SFDVKD. The J segment lost 0 bases and the V segment lost 4 bases, leaving 5 bases of the junction unmatched. This CDR3 contains 15 residues. CDR3 sequence reads: CATSDTRDSSYEQYF. CDR3 nucleotide sequence: TGTGCCACCAGTGACACGAGGGACAGCTCCTACGAGCAGTACTTC.